The rows below give T cell receptor beta chains drawn from one sample of a study of blood T cell repertoires in COVID-19. Clones were read by immunoSEQ multiplex PCR, and TCRdb kept only the in-frame ones, dropping some. This sample yields 350,000 to 400,000 clones, of which 90% are seen a single time; 6.5% belongs to the top ten. Sequencing was done on a sample of peripheral blood. Every receptor here comes from a man aged 18 to 29 with active or convalescent COVID-19. Each CDR3 is given with its conserved first and last residue. The D gene is left open where the match is weak. Only some rows state a clone size, as once, few, many or a class for expanded clones.

v_call: TRBV6-2/TRBV6-3
clone_size: .
j_call: TRBJ2-3
d_call: TRBD2
cdr3_aa: CASSSSGIPDTQYF
cdr3_nt: TGTGCCAGCAGTTCTAGCGGGATACCAGATACGCAGTATTTT

v_call: TRBV6-5
clone_size: .
j_call: TRBJ2-1
d_call: TRBD1
cdr3_aa: CASRAPGTGSNEQFF
cdr3_nt: TGTGCCAGCAGGGCTCCCGGGACAGGGTCCAATGAGCAGTTCTTC

v_call: TRBV3-1/TRBV3-2
clone_size: .
j_call: TRBJ1-4
d_call: .
cdr3_aa: CASSQAVSSRELFF
cdr3_nt: TGTGCCAGCAGCCAAGCGGTTAGTTCTCGTGAACTGTTTTTT

v_call: TRBV4-3
clone_size: .
j_call: TRBJ2-5
d_call: TRBD2
cdr3_aa: CASSRLGLAGETQYF
cdr3_nt: TGCGCCAGCAGCCGACTAGGACTAGCGGGGGAGACCCAGTACTTC

v_call: TRBV4-1
clone_size: few
j_call: TRBJ1-5
d_call: .
cdr3_aa: CASSPGIRGGSGIDNQPQHF
cdr3_nt: TGCGCCAGCAGCCCGGGCATTCGGGGGGGCTCAGGAATAGACAATCAGCCCCAGCATTTT

v_call: TRBV3-1/TRBV3-2
clone_size: .
j_call: TRBJ2-1
d_call: .
cdr3_aa: CASSHSYNNEQFF
cdr3_nt: TGTGCCAGCAGCCATAGCTATAACAATGAGCAGTTCTTC

v_call: TRBV19
clone_size: .
j_call: TRBJ2-2
d_call: TRBD1
cdr3_aa: CASSIFDRAAGELFF
cdr3_nt: TGTGCCAGTAGTATCTTTGACAGGGCGGCCGGGGAGCTGTTTTTT

v_call: TRBV6-5
clone_size: .
j_call: TRBJ2-2
d_call: TRBD1
cdr3_aa: CASTWDRVSGELFF
cdr3_nt: TGTGCCAGCACCTGGGACAGGGTTTCCGGGGAGCTGTTTTTT

v_call: TRBV29-1
clone_size: .
j_call: TRBJ2-7
d_call: .
cdr3_aa: CSVEVTGLYEQYF
cdr3_nt: TGCAGCGTTGAAGTTACCGGTCTCTACGAGCAGTACTTC

v_call: TRBV9
clone_size: .
j_call: TRBJ1-1
d_call: .
cdr3_aa: CASTGRSSEGNTEAFF
cdr3_nt: TGTGCCAGCACGGGTAGGAGTTCAGAGGGGAACACTGAAGCTTTCTTT

v_call: TRBV5-1
clone_size: .
j_call: TRBJ1-2
d_call: .
cdr3_aa: CASSLGASVGYTF
cdr3_nt: TGCGCCAGCAGCTTGGGTGCGTCTGTTGGCTACACCTTC

v_call: TRBV6-2/TRBV6-3
clone_size: .
j_call: TRBJ1-5
d_call: TRBD1
cdr3_aa: CASSSPGTGGSQPQHF
cdr3_nt: TGTGCCAGCAGTTCCCCCGGGACAGGGGGAAGTCAGCCCCAGCATTTT

v_call: TRBV7-2
clone_size: .
j_call: TRBJ2-1
d_call: TRBD2
cdr3_aa: CASSSLSGRANNEQFF
cdr3_nt: TGTGCCAGCAGCTCCCTCAGCGGGAGGGCCAACAATGAGCAGTTCTTC

v_call: TRBV19
clone_size: .
j_call: TRBJ2-4
d_call: TRBD1
cdr3_aa: CASSTRDSKNIQYF
cdr3_nt: TGTGCCAGTAGCACCCGGGACAGCAAAAACATTCAGTACTTC

v_call: TRBV28
clone_size: .
j_call: TRBJ1-4
d_call: TRBD1
cdr3_aa: CASYTGTVGEKLFF
cdr3_nt: TGTGCCAGCTACACCGGGACAGTCGGCGAAAAACTGTTTTTT

v_call: TRBV6-5
clone_size: .
j_call: TRBJ1-2
d_call: .
cdr3_aa: CASSYLPGEGPYGYTF
cdr3_nt: TGTGCCAGCAGTTACTTACCTGGGGAGGGGCCATATGGCTACACCTTC

v_call: TRBV6-5
clone_size: .
j_call: TRBJ2-7
d_call: TRBD1
cdr3_aa: CASSNGGQGREQYF
cdr3_nt: TGTGCCAGCAGTAACGGGGGACAGGGTCGAGAGCAGTACTTC

v_call: TRBV27
clone_size: .
j_call: TRBJ2-3
d_call: .
cdr3_aa: CASSLWDSGSSTDTQYF
cdr3_nt: TGTGCCAGCAGTTTATGGGATAGCGGTTCATCCACAGATACGCAGTATTTT

v_call: TRBV5-1
clone_size: few
j_call: TRBJ1-3
d_call: .
cdr3_aa: CASSPEISGNTIYF
cdr3_nt: TGCGCCAGCAGCCCTGAGATCTCTGGAAACACCATATATTTT

v_call: TRBV28
clone_size: .
j_call: TRBJ1-5
d_call: .
cdr3_aa: CASRGGLNQPQHF
cdr3_nt: TGTGCCAGCAGGGGGGGGCTCAATCAGCCCCAGCATTTT

v_call: TRBV30
clone_size: .
j_call: TRBJ2-2
d_call: .
cdr3_aa: CAWTRASTGELFF
cdr3_nt: TGTGCCTGGACCAGGGCCAGCACCGGGGAGCTGTTTTTT

v_call: TRBV6-2/TRBV6-3
clone_size: .
j_call: TRBJ1-2
d_call: .
cdr3_aa: CASSQRQAYGYTF
cdr3_nt: TGTGCCAGCAGCCAAAGACAGGCCTATGGCTACACCTTC

v_call: TRBV27
clone_size: once
j_call: TRBJ1-5
d_call: TRBD1
cdr3_aa: CASSPTGYNQPQHF
cdr3_nt: TGTGCCAGCAGTCCGACAGGGTACAATCAGCCCCAGCATTTT

v_call: TRBV3-1/TRBV3-2
clone_size: .
j_call: TRBJ2-4
d_call: TRBD2
cdr3_aa: CASSQVGGMDKNIQYF
cdr3_nt: TGTGCCAGCAGCCAAGTGGGGGGGATGGACAAAAACATTCAGTACTTC

v_call: TRBV11-2
clone_size: .
j_call: TRBJ2-7
d_call: .
cdr3_aa: CASSLGPPGLQQWRQYF
cdr3_nt: TGTGCCAGCAGCTTAGGGCCGCCGGGACTCCAGCAATGGCGGCAGTACTTC

v_call: TRBV2
clone_size: .
j_call: TRBJ2-2
d_call: .
cdr3_aa: CASRDSSNTGELFF
cdr3_nt: TGTGCCAGCAGGGACAGCTCGAACACCGGGGAGCTGTTTTTT

v_call: TRBV6-6
clone_size: once
j_call: TRBJ2-1
d_call: TRBD2
cdr3_aa: CASSPRIGSSGRSAYNEQFF
cdr3_nt: TGTGCCAGCAGTCCTCGAATTGGATCTAGCGGGAGGTCCGCTTACAATGAGCAGTTCTTC